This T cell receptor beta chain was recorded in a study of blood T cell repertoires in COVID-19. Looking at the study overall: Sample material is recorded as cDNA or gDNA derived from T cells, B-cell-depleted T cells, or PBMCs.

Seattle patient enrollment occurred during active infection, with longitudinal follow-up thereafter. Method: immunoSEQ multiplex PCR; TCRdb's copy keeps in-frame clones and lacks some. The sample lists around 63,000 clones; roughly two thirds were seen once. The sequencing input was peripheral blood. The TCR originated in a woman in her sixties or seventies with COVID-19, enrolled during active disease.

The CDR3 sequence: CASSGSAPGLAEGDTQYF. The CDR3 nucleotides read TGTGCCAGTAGTGGAAGCGCTCCGGGACTAGCGGAGGGGGATACGCAGTATTTT. The genes are TRBV19 and TRBJ2-3; 11 nucleotides align to TRBD2. J lost 6 bases, V lost 5 bases, and 16 bases had no gene match. The CDR3 is made up of 18 amino acids. Germline assignment: CDR1 LNHDA and CDR2 SQIVND (reference sequence).